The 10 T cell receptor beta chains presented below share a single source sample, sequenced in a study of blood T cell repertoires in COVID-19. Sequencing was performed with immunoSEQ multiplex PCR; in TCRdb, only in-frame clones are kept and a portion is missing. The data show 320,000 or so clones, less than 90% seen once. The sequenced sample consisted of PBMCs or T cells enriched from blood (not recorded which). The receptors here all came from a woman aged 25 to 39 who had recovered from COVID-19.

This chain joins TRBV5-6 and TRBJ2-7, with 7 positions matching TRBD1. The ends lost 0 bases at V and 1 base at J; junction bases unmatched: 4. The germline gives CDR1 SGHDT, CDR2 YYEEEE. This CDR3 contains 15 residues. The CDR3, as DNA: TGTGCCAGCAGCTTGGGGGACAGAGATTCCTACGAGCAGTACTTC. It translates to CASSLGDRDSYEQYF.

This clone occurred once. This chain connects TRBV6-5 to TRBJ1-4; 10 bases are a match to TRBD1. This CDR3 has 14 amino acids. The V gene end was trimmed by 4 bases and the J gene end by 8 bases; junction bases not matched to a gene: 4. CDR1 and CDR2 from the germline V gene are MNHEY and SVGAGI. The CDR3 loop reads CASSWTGGGEKLFF. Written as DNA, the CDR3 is TGTGCCAGCAGTTGGACAGGGGGGGGAGAAAAACTGTTTTTT.

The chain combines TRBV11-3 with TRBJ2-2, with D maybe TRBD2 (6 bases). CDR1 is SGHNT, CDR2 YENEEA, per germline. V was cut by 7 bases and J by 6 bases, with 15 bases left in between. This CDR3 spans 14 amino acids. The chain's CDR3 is CASTSAGRAGELFF. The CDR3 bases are TGTGCCAGCACCTCCGCGGGGCGGGCCGGGGAGCTGTTTTTT.

The CDR3 spells CASSLALAGGPQETQYF. As DNA, the CDR3 is TGCGCCAGCAGCTTGGCGCTAGCGGGGGGACCTCAAGAGACCCAGTACTTC. This chain joins TRBV5-1 and TRBJ2-5; 11 nucleotides align to TRBD2. V shed 0 bases and J 2 bases; nucleotides not matched to a gene: 6. CDR1 is SGHRS, CDR2 YFSETQ, per germline. CDR3 length: 17 residues.

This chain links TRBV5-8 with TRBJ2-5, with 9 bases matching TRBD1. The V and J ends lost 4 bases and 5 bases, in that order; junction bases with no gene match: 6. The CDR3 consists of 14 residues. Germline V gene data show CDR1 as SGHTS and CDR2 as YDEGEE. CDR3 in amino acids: CASSDDRGRETQYF. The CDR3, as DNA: TGTGCCAGCAGCGATGACAGGGGGAGGGAGACCCAGTACTTC.

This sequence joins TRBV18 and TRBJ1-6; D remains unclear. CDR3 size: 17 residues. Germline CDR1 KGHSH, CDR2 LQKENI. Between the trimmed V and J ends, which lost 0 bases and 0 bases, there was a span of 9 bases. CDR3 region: CASSPPRLSSYNSPLHF. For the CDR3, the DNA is TGTGCCAGCTCACCACCACGGTTGAGCTCCTATAATTCACCCCTCCACTTT.

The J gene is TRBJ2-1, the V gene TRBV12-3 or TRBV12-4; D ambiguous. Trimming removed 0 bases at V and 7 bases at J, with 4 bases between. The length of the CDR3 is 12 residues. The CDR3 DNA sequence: TGTGCCAGCAGTTTAGCGACTAATGAGCAGTTCTTC. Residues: CASSLATNEQFF.

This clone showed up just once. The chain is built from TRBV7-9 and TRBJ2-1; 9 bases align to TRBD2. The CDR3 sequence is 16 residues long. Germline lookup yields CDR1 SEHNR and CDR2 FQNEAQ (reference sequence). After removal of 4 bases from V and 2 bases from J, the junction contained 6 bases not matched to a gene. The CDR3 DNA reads TGTGCCAGCAGCTCACGAGCGGGGGGAACCTACAATGAGCAGTTCTTC. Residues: CASSSRAGGTYNEQFF.

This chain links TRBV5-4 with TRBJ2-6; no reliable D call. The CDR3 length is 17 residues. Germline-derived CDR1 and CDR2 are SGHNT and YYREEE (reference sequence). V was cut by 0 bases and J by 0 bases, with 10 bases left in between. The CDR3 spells CASSLGGKFSGANVLTF. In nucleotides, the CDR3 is TGTGCCAGCAGCTTGGGCGGAAAATTCTCTGGGGCCAACGTCCTGACTTTC. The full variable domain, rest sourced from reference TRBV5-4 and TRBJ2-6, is ETGVTQSPTHLIKTRGQQVTLRCSSQSGHNTVSWYQQALGQGPQFIFQYYREEENGRGNFPPRFSGLQFPNYSSELNVNALELDDSALYLCASSLGGKFSGANVLTFGAGSRLTVL.

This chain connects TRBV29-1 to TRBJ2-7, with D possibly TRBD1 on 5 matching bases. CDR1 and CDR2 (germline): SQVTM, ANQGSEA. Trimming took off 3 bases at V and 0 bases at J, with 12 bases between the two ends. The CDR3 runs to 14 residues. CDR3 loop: CSVEIAGNSYEQYF. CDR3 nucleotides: TGCAGCGTTGAGATTGCAGGGAACTCCTACGAGCAGTACTTC.